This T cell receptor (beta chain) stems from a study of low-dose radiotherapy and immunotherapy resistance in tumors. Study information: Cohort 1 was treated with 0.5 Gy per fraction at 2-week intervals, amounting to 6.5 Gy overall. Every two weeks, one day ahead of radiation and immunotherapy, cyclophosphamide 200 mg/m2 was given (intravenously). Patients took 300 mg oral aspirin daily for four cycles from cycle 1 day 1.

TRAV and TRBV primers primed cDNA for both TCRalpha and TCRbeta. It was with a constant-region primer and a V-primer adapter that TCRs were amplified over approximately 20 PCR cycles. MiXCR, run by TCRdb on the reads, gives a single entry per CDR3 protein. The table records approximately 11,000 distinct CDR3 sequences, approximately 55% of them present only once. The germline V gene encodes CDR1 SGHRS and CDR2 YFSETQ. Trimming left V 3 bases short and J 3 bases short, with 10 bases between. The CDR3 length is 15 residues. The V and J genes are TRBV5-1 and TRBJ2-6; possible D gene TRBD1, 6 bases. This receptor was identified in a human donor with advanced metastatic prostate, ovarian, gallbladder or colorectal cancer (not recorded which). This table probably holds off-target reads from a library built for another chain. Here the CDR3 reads CASSSQGIGANVLTF. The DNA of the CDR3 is TGCGCCAGCAGCTCTCAGGGGATTGGGGCCAACGTCCTGACTTTC.